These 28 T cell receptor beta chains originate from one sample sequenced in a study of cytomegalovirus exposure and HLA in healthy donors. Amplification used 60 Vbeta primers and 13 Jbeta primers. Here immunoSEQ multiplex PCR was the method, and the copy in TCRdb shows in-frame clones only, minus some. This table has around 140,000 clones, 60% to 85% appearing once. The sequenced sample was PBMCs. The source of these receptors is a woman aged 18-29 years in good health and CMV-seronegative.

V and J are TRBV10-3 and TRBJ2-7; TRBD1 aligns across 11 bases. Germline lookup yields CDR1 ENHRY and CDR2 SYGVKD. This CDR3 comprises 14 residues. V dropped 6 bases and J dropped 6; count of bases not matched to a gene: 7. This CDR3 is CAISADRGPGEQYF. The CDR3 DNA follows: TGTGCCATCAGCGCGGACAGGGGGCCAGGCGAGCAGTACTTC.

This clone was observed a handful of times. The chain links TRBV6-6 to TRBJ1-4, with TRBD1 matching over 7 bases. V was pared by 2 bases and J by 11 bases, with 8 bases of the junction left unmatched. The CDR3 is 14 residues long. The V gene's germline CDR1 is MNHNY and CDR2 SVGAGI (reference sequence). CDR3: CASSYLTGASKLFF. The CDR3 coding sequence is TGTGCCAGCAGTTACCTAACAGGGGCATCGAAACTGTTTTTT.

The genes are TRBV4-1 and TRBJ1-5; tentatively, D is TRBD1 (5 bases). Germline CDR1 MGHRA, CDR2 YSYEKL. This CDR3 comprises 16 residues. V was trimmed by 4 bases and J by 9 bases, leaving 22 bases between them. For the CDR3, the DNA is TGCGCCAGCAGCCCCATCCTAGGGGCGAGAACGGGGCCCCAGCATTTT. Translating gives CASSPILGARTGPQHF.

The CDR3, as DNA: TGCGCCAGCAGCCACCCCTGGAGGAAAGGGGGCTACACCTTC. Protein: CASSHPWRKGGYTF. The V gene is TRBV4-1, the J gene TRBJ1-2, with D unclear. This CDR3 has 14 amino acids. Per germline, CDR1 MGHRA and CDR2 YSYEKL. V was cut by 3 bases and J by 8 bases, with 16 bases left in between.

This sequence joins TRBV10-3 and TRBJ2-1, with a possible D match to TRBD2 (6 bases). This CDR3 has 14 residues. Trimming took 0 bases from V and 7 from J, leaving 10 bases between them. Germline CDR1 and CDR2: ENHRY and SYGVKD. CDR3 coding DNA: TGTGCCATCAGTGAGTCCGGGACTGAGAATGAGCAGTTCTTC. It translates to CAISESGTENEQFF.

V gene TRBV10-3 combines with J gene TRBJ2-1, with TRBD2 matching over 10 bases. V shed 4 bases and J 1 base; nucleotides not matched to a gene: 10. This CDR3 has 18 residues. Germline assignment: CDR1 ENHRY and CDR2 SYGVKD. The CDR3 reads CAISGRAGGPVSYNEQFF. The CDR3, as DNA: TGTGCCATCAGTGGTCGAGCGGGAGGGCCAGTATCCTACAATGAGCAGTTCTTC.

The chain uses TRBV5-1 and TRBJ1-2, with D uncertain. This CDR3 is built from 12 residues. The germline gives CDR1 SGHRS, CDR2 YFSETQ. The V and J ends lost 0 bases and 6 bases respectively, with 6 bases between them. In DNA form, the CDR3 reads TGCGCCAGCAGCTTGGCGGAGGATGGCTACACCTTC. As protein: CASSLAEDGYTF.

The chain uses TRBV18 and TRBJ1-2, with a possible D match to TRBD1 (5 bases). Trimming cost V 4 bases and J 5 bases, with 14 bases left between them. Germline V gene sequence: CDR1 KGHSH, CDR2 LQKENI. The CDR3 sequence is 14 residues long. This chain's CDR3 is CASSRGRQEYGYTF. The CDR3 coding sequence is TGTGCCAGCTCACGGGGGAGGCAGGAGTATGGCTACACCTTC.

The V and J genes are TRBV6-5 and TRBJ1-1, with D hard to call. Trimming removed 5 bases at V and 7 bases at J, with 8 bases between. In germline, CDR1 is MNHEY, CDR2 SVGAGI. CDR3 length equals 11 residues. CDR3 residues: CASSRTGEAFF. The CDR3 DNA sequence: TGTGCCAGCAGTCGGACTGGTGAAGCTTTCTTT.

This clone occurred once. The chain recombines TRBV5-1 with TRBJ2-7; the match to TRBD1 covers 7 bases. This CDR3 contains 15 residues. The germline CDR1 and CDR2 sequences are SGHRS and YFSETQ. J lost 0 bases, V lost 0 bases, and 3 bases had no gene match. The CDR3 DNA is TGCGCCAGCAGCTTGGGACAGGGACCCTCCTACGAGCAGTACTTC. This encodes CASSLGQGPSYEQYF.

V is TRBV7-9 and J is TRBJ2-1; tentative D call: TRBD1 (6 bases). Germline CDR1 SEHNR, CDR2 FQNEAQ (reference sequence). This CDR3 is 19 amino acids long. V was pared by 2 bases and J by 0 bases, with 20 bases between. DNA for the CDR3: TGTGCCAGCAGCTTAATAATGGGGGCAAGTAGGAGCTCCTACAATGAGCAGTTCTTC. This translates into CASSLIMGASRSSYNEQFF.

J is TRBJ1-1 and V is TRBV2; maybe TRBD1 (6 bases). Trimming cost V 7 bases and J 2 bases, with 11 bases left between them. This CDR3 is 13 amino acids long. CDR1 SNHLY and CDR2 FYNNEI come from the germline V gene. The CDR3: CASMRGRNTEAFF. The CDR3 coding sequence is TGTGCCAGCATGCGGGGGCGAAACACTGAAGCTTTCTTT.

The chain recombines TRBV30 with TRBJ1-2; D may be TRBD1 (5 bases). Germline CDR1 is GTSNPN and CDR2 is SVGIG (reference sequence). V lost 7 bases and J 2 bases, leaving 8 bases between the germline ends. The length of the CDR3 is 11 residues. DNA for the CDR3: TGTGCCTTACAGGAGAACTATGGCTACACCTTC. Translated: CALQENYGYTF.

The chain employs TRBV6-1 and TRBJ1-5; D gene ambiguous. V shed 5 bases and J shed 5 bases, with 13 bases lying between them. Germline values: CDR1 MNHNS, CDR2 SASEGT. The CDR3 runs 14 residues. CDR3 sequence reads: CASSNFYEDQPQHF. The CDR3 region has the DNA TGTGCCAGCAGTAATTTTTATGAGGATCAGCCCCAGCATTTT.

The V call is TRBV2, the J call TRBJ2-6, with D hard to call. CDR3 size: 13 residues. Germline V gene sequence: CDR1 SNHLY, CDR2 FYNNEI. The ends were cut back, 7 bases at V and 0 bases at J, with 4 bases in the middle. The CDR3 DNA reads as TGTGCCAGCACCCTCTCTGGGGCCAACGTCCTGACTTTC. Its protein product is CASTLSGANVLTF.

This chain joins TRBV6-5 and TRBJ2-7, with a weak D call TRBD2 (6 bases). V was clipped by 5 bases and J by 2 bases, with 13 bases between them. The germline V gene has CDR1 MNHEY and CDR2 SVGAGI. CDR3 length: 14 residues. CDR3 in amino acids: CASSPRGLTYEQYF. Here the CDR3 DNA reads TGTGCCAGCAGTCCGCGGGGTCTCACCTACGAGCAGTACTTC.

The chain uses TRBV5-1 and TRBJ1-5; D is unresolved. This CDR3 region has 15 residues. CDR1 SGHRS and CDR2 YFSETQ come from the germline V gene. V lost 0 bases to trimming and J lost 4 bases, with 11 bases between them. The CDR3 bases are TGCGCCAGCAGCTTGGAAGGGAGCGGGAATCAGCCCCAGCATTTT. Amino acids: CASSLEGSGNQPQHF.

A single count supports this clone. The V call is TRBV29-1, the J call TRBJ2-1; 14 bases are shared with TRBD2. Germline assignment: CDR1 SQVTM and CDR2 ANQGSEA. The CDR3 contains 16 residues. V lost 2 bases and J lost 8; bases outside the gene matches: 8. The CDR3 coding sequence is TGCAGCGTTGAAAGGGGACTAGCGGGAGCACAGTATGAGCAGTTCTTC. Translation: CSVERGLAGAQYEQFF.

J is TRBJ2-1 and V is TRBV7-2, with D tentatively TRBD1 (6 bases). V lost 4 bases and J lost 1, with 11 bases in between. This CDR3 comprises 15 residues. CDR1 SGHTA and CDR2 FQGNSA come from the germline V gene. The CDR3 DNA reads TGTGCCAGCAGCTCCCACAGGGAGTCCTACAATGAGCAGTTCTTC. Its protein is CASSSHRESYNEQFF.

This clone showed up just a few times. The CDR3 sequence: CASNGQGNTEAFF. The CDR3 nucleotides are TGTGCCAGCAATGGACAGGGGAACACTGAAGCTTTCTTT. The chain carries TRBV6-5 and TRBJ1-1, with TRBD1 matching 8 bases. Per the germline V gene, CDR1 is MNHEY and CDR2 is SVGAGI. CDR3 size: 13 residues. J gave up 1 base and V 7 bases, and 2 bases lay outside the gene matches.

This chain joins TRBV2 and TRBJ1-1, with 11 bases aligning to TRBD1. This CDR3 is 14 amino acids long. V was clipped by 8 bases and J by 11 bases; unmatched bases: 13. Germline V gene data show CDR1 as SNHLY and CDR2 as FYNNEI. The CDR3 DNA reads TGTGCCAGCCTCGTGGACAGGGGGCGCGTGGACGCTTTCTTT. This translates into CASLVDRGRVDAFF.

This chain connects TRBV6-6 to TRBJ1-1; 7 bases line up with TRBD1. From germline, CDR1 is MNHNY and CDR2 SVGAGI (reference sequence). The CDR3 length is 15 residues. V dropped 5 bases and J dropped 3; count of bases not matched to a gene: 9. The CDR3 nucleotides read TGTGCCAGCAGTCCCAGAGGGGGCGAGTACACTGAAGCTTTCTTT. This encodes CASSPRGGEYTEAFF.

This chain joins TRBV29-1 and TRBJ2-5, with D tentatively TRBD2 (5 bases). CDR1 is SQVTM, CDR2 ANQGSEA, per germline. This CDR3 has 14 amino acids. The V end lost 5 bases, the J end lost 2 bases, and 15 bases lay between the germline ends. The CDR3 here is CSVLISGRQETQYF. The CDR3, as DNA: TGCAGCGTTTTAATAAGTGGGAGACAAGAGACCCAGTACTTC.

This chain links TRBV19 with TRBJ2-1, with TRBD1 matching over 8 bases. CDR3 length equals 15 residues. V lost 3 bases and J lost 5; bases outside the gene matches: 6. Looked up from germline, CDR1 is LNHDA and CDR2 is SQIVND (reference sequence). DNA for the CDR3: TGTGCCAGTAGTATCCTGACAGGGGATAACAATGAGCAGTTCTTC. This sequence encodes CASSILTGDNNEQFF.

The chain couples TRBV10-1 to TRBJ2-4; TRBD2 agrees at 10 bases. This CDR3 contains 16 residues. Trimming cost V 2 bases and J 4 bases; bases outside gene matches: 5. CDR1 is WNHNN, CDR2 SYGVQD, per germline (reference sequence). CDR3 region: CASSETSGTRKNIQYF. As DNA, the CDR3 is TGCGCCAGCAGTGAGACTAGCGGGACCCGGAAAAACATTCAGTACTTC.

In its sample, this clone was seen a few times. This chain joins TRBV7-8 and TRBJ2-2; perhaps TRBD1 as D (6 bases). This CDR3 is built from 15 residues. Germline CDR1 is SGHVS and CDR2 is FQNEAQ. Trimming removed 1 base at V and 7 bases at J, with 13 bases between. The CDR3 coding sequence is TGTGCCAGCAGCTTAGAACCAGGGGATGGCGGGGAGCTGTTTTTT. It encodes CASSLEPGDGGELFF.

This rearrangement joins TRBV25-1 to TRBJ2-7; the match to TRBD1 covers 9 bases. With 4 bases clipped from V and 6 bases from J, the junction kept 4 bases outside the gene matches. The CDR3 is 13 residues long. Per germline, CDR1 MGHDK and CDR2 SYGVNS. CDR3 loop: CASSASDRGEQYF. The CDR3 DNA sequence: TGTGCCAGCAGTGCCTCGGACAGGGGCGAGCAGTACTTC.

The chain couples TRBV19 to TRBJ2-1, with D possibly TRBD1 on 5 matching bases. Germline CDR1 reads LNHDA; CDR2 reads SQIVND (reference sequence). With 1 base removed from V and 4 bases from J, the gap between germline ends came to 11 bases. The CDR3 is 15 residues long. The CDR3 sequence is CASSIVGQGYNEQFF. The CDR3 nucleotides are TGTGCCAGTAGTATAGTTGGGCAGGGTTACAATGAGCAGTTCTTC.